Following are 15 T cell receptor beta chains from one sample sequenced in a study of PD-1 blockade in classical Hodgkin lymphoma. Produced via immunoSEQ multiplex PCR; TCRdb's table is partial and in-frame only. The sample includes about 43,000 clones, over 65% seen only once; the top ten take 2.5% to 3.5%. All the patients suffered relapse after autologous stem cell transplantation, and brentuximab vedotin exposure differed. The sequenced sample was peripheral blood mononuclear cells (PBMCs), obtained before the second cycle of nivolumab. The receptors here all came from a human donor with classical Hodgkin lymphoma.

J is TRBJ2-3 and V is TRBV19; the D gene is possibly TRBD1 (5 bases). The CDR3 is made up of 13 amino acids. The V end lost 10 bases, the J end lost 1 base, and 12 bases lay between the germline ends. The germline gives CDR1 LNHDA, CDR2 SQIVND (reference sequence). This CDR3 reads CATKTDRTDTQYF. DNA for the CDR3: TGTGCCACCAAGACAGACCGCACAGATACGCAGTATTTT. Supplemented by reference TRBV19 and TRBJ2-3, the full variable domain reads DGGITQSPKYLFRKEGQNVTLSCEQNLNHDAMYWYRQDPGQGLRLIYYSQIVNDFQKGDIAEGYSVSREKKESFPLTVTSAQKNPTAFYLCATKTDRTDTQYFGPGTRLTVL.

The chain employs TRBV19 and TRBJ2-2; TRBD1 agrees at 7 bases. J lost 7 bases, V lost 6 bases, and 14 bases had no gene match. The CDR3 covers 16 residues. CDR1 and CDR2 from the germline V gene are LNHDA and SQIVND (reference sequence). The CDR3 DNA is TGTGCCAGTAGCTCCCTAGGGGTGACAGGGCTCGGGGAGCTGTTTTTT. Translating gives CASSSLGVTGLGELFF. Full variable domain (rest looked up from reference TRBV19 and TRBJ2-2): DGGITQSPKYLFRKEGQNVTLSCEQNLNHDAMYWYRQDPGQGLRLIYYSQIVNDFQKGDIAEGYSVSREKKESFPLTVTSAQKNPTAFYLCASSSLGVTGLGELFFGEGSRLTVL.

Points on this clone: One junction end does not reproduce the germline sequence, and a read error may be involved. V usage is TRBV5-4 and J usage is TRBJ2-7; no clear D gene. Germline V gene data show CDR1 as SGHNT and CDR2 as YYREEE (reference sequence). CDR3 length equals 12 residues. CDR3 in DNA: TGTGCCGGCAGCTTTGACCTTTACGAGCAGTACTTC. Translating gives CAGSFDLYEQYF.

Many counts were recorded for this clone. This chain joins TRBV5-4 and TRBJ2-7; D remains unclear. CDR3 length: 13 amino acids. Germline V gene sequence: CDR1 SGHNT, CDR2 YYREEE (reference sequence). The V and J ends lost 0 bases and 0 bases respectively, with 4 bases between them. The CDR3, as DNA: TGTGCCAGCAGCTTGGGGAGCTCCTACGAGCAGTACTTC. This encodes CASSLGSSYEQYF.

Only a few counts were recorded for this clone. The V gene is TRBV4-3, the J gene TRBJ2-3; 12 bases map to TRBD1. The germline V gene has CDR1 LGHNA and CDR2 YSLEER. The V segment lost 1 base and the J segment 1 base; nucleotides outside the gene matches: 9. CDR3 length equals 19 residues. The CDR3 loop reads CASSQVGQGAFLGTDTQYF. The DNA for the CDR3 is TGCGCCAGCAGCCAAGTGGGACAGGGGGCCTTTCTCGGCACAGATACGCAGTATTTT.

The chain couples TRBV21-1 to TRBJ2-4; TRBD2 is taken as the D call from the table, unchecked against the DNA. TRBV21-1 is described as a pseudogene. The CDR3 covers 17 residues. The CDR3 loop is CASSRNKRANEENIQYF. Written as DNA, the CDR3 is TGTGCCAGCAGCCGAAACAAGCGGGCCAACGAGGAAAACATTCAGTACTTC.

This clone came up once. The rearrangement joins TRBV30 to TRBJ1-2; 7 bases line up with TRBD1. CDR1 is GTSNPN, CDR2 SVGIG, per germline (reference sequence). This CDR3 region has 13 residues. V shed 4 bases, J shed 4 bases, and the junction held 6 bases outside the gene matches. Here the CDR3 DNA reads TGTGCCTGGAATCCGACAGGGACCTATGGCTACACCTTC. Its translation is CAWNPTGTYGYTF.

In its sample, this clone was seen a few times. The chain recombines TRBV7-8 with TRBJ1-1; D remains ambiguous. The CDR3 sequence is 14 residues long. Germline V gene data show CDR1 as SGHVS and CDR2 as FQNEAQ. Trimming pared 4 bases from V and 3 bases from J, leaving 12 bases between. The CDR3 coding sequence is TGTGCCAGCAGCTCGGACGGTCTATACACTGAAGCTTTCTTT. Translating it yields CASSSDGLYTEAFF.

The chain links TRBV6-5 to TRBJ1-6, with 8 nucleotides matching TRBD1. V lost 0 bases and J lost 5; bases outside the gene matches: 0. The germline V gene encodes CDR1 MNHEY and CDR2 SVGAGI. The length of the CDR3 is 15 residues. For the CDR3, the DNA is TGTGCCAGCAGTTACTCGGGACAGGATAATTCACCCCTCCACTTT. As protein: CASSYSGQDNSPLHF.

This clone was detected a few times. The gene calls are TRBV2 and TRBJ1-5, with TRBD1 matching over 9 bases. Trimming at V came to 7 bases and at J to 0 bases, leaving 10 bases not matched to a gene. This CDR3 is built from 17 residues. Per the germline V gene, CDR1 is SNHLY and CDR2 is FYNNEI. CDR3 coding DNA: TGTGCCAGCAATGGACAGGGGTCAGGGTATAGCAATCAGCCCCAGCATTTT. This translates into CASNGQGSGYSNQPQHF.

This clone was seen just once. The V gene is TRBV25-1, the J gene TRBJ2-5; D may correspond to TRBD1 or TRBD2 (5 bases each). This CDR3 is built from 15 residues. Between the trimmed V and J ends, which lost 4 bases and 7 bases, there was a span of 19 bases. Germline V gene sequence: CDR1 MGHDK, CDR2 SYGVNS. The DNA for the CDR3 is TGTGCCAGCAGTGTCGGGGCTGTCTATTTAGGGACCCAGTACTTC. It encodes CASSVGAVYLGTQYF. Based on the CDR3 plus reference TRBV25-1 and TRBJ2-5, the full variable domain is EADIYQTPRYLVIGTGKKITLECSQTMGHDKMYWYQQDPGMELHLIHYSYGVNSTEKGDLSSESTVSRIRTEHFPLTLESARPSHTSQYLCASSVGAVYLGTQYFGPGTRLLVL.

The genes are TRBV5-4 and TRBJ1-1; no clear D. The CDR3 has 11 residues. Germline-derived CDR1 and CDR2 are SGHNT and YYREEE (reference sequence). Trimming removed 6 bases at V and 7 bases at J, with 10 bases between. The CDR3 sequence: CASNGYGEAFF. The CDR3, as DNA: TGTGCCAGCAATGGGTACGGTGAAGCTTTCTTT.

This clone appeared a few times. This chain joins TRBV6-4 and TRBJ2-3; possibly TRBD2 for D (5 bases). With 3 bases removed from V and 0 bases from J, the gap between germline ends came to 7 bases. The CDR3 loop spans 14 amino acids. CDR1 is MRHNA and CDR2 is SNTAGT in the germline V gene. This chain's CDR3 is CASSELGSTDTQYF. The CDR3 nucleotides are TGTGCCAGCAGTGAACTAGGGAGCACAGATACGCAGTATTTT.

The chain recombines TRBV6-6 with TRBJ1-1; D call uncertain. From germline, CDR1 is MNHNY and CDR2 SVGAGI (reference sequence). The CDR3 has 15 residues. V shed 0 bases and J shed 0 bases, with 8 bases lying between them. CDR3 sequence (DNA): TGTGCCAGCAGTTACTCGCCGGGGTTGAACACTGAAGCTTTCTTT. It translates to CASSYSPGLNTEAFF.

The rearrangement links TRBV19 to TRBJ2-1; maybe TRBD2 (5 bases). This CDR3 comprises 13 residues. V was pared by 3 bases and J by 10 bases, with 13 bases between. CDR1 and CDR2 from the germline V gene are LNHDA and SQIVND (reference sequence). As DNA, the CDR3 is TGTGCCAGTAGTATCAAAGCTAGCTTCGAGCAGTTCTTC. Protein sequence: CASSIKASFEQFF.